This TCR beta chain comes out of a study of identical twins. CDR3 length: 14 residues. Trimming removed 4 bases from V and 6 bases from J, with 15 bases in between. Germline values: CDR1 SGHRS, CDR2 YFSETQ. This clonotype was detected many times. MiXCR, run by TCRdb on the 5' RACE reads, gives a single entry per CDR3 protein. This repertoire shows some 560,000 distinct CDR3 sequences, just under 10% found once; its top ten account for approximately 3.2%. This sample also appeared in a second study, on yellow fever vaccine responses in identical twins.

What was sequenced was PBMCs. This TCR was sampled from a woman aged 18-29 years in good health. The chain recombines TRBV5-1 with TRBJ2-3; the D gene is possibly TRBD1 (6 bases). The CDR3 region is CASSGGRGRDTQYF. DNA for the CDR3: TGCGCCAGCAGCGGGGGCCGGGGCCGGGATACGCAGTATTTT.